This T cell receptor beta chain was identified during a study of T cell clonality in common variable immunodeficiency. Study conclusions and caveats: Fewer TCRbeta clones were shared among CVID subjects than controls. The cause of increased CVID clonality remains unclear without subpopulation sequencing. Repertoire-complication correlations in CVID were limited by patient heterogeneity.

V trimming: 4 bases; J trimming: 1 base; junction bases outside the gene matches: 7. This CDR3 region has 16 residues. Germline CDR1 is MNHNS and CDR2 is SASEGT. Caucasian heritage predominated among both patients and controls. This clone was detected many times. The antigen remains unidentified. The CDR3 goes on 3 residues after the read ends, and that part is filled in from the germline J gene. The protocol was immunoSEQ multiplex PCR, while the TCRdb copy is restricted to in-frame clones and leaves out a portion. The sample has about 55,000 clones, none seen only once; the top ten hold 0.65% to 1%. The chain is built from TRBV6-1 and TRBJ2-1, with 7 bases lining up with TRBD2. The receptor's source is a person aged 18-70 years in good health. Sequencing was performed on peripheral blood mononuclear cells. The CDR3 is CASSAHSGSSYNEQFF. The DNA read from the CDR3 is TGTGCCAGCAGTGCCCATAGCGGGTCTTCCTACAATGAG.